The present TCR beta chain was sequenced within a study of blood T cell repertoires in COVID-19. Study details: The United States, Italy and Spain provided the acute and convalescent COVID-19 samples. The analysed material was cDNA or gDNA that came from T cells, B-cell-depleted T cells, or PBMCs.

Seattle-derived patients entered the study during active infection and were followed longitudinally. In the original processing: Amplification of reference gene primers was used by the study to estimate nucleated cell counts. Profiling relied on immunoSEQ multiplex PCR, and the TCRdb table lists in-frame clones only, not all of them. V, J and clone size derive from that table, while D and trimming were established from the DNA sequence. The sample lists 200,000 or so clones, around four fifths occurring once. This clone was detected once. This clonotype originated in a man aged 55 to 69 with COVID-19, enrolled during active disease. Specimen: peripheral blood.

The CDR3 nucleotides read TGCGCCAGCAGCTTGGACGGTTACACCGGGGAGCTGTTTTTT. Residues: CASSLDGYTGELFF. The rearrangement links TRBV5-1 to TRBJ2-2, with unresolved D. The V gene lost 0 bases and the J gene lost 3 bases, with 6 bases spanning the gap. The V gene's germline CDR1 is SGHRS and CDR2 YFSETQ. This CDR3 is 14 amino acids long.